This T cell receptor (beta chain) was captured by sequencing in a study of cytomegalovirus exposure and HLA in healthy donors listed by TCRdb under 2017. As for the study more broadly: According to an earlier analysis of 587 of the donors, about 179 million T cells yielded roughly 110 million unique TCR beta sequences and less than 300 Gb of sequence data. Approximately 300 gigabases of sequencing data and 70 million to 100 million unique TCR sequences made up an early release that covered 500 to 700 HLA-typed donors. Of the 300 to 500 genotyped donors, 75% to 85% were placed in the genetic ancestry cluster associated with self-reported Caucasian donors. The study aimed to test whether cataloging public T cell receptors could reveal signatures of past pathogen exposure. The study profiled the T cell repertoires of around 700 subjects by immunosequencing and related them to cytomegalovirus serostatus. In addition to the first cohort of 666 subjects, a separate validation cohort of approximately 130 different subjects was used. To predict cytomegalovirus infection status, the study combined high-throughput TCR immunosequencing, statistical association of individual TCRs with disease status, and machine learning. A later analysis re-analyzed previously published TCR beta repertoires from about 600 donors and added high-resolution HLA genotyping to study TCR occurrence patterns. In the later analysis, no new phenotypic data were used to find candidate immune exposures; instead, reliance was placed on TCR beta sequences and their occurrence across donors. An earlier analysis of 587 of the donors used high-throughput TCR beta sequencing to judge whether each TCR beta V gene segment behaved as functional or pseudogenic. Donor age, sex, ethnicity and CMV serostatus were compiled alongside the repertoire data. A later genetic analysis used genome-wide SNP genotypes for about 60% of the 666 donors, treating that subset as a discovery cohort. All discovery cohort repertoires had been generated on a single sequencing platform. Class I and class II HLA loci were covered by the typing at four-digit resolution. Typing coverage varied by locus: roughly 629-640 donors for A, B, C, DRB1 and DQB1; approximately 560 for DQA1; some 610 for DPA1; roughly 450 for DPB1. Because of strong linkage in the cohort, roughly five DR-DQ haplotypes were treated as single units for association and clustering. On average, approximately 250,000 unique TCR beta nucleotide sequences were sequenced per donor among fewer than 500 genotyped donors of the cohort, with roughly 18% of those sequences being non-productive.

The cohort comprised some 730 healthy bone marrow donors. Cohort members were all nominally healthy when sampled, although unrecorded immune exposures were likely present. The donor tested CMV seropositive, placing the donor among the 289 seropositive members of the cohort. A peripheral blood sample was collected from each donor, and TCR beta sequencing was performed on peripheral blood mononuclear cells. Genomic DNA extraction from the blood cell samples was performed with the Qiagen DNeasy Blood Extraction Kit. To prepare the library, the immunoSEQ multiplex PCR assay was applied. A mixture of 60 forward primers for TCR Vbeta segments and 13 reverse primers for TCR Jbeta segments was used in the multiplex PCR. Amplification of the CDR3 region of rearranged TCR beta genes was performed with a multiplex PCR assay on genomic DNA. The Illumina HiSeq System was used to sequence the amplified TCR beta libraries as 87-base-pair reads. The original pipeline was this. Across the 670 or so repertoires, a later analysis counted tens of millions of unique TCR beta chains, some 11 million of which were shared by at least two donors. A nearest-neighbor algorithm error-corrected the raw reads and collapsed the reads into unique sequences, merging closely related sequences to remove PCR and sequencing errors. Alignment of CDR3 sequences to IMGT reference sequences was used to assign V, D and J gene segments. For a sequence to be retained, a match of at least six nucleotides to both a V gene segment and a J gene segment was required. Rearrangements were called productive when the CDR3 lacked stop codons and stayed in frame with V and J; all others were non-productive. CDR3 was defined by IMGT convention, running from the second conserved V-encoded cysteine to the conserved J-encoded phenylalanine. The earlier analysis of approximately 590 of the donors excluded any sequence lacking an unambiguous match to a single V gene segment. An earlier analysis of 550 to 650 of the donors classified V segments as functional when productive rearrangements were above 56.7% and as segregating when the standard deviation between donors was above 5%. A statistical classification framework was developed to diagnose cytomegalovirus status using the catalog of TCR beta chain sequences. In a later analysis, TCR nucleotide sequences were compared against IMGT/GENE-DB human TR gene sequences so that V and J genes could be assigned. The TCRdist pipeline was used in a later analysis to assign CDR3 sequences and most-parsimonious VDJ recombination scenarios. In a later analysis, each TCR beta chain was defined by its CDR3 amino acid sequence together with its V-gene family, and reads without a unique V-gene family were excluded. In a later analysis, a few hundred highly shared, low-generation-probability nucleotide sequences were removed to address suspected cross-contamination and a sequencing artifact. In a later analysis, a clonal expansion index for each public chain was calculated from normalized within-repertoire ranks of inferred template counts. In a later analysis, generation probabilities were computed using a VDJ recombination model fitted to out-of-frame rearrangements, and the results were checked against IGoR. Hypergeometric tests were used in a later analysis to score TCR-TCR, TCR-HLA and TCR-CMV co-occurrence, with a repertoire-size bias correction applied to the TCR pairs. A later analysis estimated false discovery rates by permuting HLA or CMV assignments 20 times. A later analysis grouped co-occurring TCRs with DBSCAN, adding TCRdist sequence similarity when clustering within HLA-allele-positive subsets. Co-occurrence clustering excluded repertoires with fewer than 30,000 or more than 120,000 public chains, plus five with anomalous nucleotide sharing. Drawn from immuneACCESS, this table holds only the in-frame rearrangements with V and J called that TCRdb kept. Clones are partly lost; checked studies trace under half to an unresolved V gene and leave the rest unexplained. D and trimming come from the DNA, and the V and J calls and clone size come from that table. Recorded for this sample are approximately 68,000 clones; about 68% of them occurred a single time. Roughly 7.4% of the sample is held by the ten biggest clonotypes.

Overall study results and their limits: In both the original and validation cohorts, the classifier was reported to diagnose cytomegalovirus status with high specificity and sensitivity. A later analysis reported that several top co-occurrence clusters appeared linked to parvovirus B19, influenza, CMV and Epstein-Barr virus. At a false discovery rate of 0.05, a later analysis linked some 18,000 TCR beta sequences to specific HLA alleles. In a later analysis, HLA-associated TCR beta chains were found to be more clonally expanded and to have lower generation probabilities than equally common non-associated chains. The sequencing pipeline was judged likely to have produced a cluster of highly shared sequence variants as a technical artifact. The cohort was sequenced for TCR beta chains only, and without alpha or paired-chain data the features that could be detected were limited. A total of around 150 TCR beta chains were listed by the study as associated with cytomegalovirus. Some IMGT-functional V segments, including TRBV6-2 and TRBV6-3, could not be told apart with the 87-base-pair reads, so those segments were excluded. When HLA alleles, especially DR and DQ, strongly co-occurred, TCR associations were difficult to assign to individual alleles. Because HLA typing was unavailable for some donors at each locus, only the typed subset was used in association tests. Linkage disequilibrium might explain the correlated functional status among segregating V segments, but an unknown experimental factor could not be ruled out. A later genetic analysis reported fewer N-insertions in productive TCRs among donors in an Asian-associated ancestry cluster than the roughly 690-donor mean. According to a later analysis, TCR association rates differed among HLA loci, with DRB1 alleles showing the most associated TCRs and HLA-C alleles showing the fewest. It was suggested by the authors that the approach could potentially be generalized to other disease states and immunological phenotypes. Most CMV-associated TCR beta chains appeared to be HLA-restricted in a later analysis, and the HLA associations seemed to be driven largely by CMV exposure. A further reported finding was that TCR beta sequences accurately predicted the HLA-A and HLA-B alleles for most subjects in the first cohort. The only immune exposure information available for the cohort was CMV serostatus. The earlier analysis of fewer than 750 of the donors excluded 15 to 20 rarely observed V segments, including chromosome 9 orphons, because counts were too low. Presence/absence analyses assumed roughly uniform sequencing depth across donors, an assumption that may not hold. Broadly in line with IMGT annotations, most TCR beta V segments showed up in productive rearrangements about 87% or about 30% of the time in an earlier analysis of 587 of the donors. Three of the identified cytomegalovirus-associated TCR beta chains were confirmed in vitro to be specific for cytomegalovirus antigens. A later genetic analysis associated a missense DCLRE1C variant with V-gene and J-gene trimming of TCR beta chains, and an independent cohort replicated the association. Most TCR sequences were observed very rarely across donors, whereas some public TCRs were present in many individuals.

Of note for this clone: The target of this receptor is not known. One base away there is no much larger clone; base qualities are not given.

The CDR3 measures 20 amino acids from cysteine to phenylalanine. Of the read, only the CDR3 DNA is kept; its 60 bases are in frame from base 1. Unmatched junction bases come to 14, with V trimmed by 1 base and J by 5 bases. CDR1 and CDR2 are drawn from the germline V gene: MDHEN, SYDVKM. The TCR originated in a young woman in good health and CMV-seropositive. Sequenced input: PBMCs. The chain joins TRBV28 to TRBJ2-5; 15 central bases correspond to TRBD2. The DNA reads TGTGCCAGCAGTTTATCGGGACACCTGGGACTAGCGGGGGGACAGGAGACCCAGTACTTC. Translated, this is CASSLSGHLGLAGGQETQYF. This CDR3, with the reference TRBV28 and TRBJ2-5 proteins standing in past its ends, gives the full variable domain DVKVTQSSRYLVKRTGEKVFLECVQDMDHENMFWYRQDPGLGLRLIYFSYDVKMKEKGDIPEGYSVSREKKERFSLILESASTNQTSMYLCASSLSGHLGLAGGQETQYFGPGTRLLVL.